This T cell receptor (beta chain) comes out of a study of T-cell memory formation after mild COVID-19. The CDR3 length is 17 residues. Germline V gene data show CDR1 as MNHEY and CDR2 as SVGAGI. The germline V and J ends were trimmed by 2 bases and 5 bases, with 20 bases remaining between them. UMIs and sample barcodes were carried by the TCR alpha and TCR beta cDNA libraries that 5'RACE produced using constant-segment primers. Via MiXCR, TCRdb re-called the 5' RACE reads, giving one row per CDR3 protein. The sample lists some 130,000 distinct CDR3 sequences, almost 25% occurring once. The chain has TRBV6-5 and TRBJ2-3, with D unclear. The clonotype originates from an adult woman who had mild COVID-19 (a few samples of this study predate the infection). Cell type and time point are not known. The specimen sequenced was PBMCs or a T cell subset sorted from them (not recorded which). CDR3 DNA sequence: TGTGCCAGCAGTTACCAACCCCTAGGTACACAAAGAGATACGCAGTATTTT. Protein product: CASSYQPLGTQRDTQYF.